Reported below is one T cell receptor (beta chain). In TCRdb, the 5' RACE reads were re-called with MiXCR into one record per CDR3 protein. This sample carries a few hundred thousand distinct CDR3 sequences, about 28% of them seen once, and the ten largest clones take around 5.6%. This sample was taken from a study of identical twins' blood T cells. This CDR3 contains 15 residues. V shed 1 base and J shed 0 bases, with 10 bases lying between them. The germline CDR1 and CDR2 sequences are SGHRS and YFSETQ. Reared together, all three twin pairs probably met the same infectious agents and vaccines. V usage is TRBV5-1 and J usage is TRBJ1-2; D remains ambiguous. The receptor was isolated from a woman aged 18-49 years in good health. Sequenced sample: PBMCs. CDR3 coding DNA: TGCGCCAGCAGCTTGATGGCACCGGCTAACTATGGCTACACCTTC. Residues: CASSLMAPANYGYTF.